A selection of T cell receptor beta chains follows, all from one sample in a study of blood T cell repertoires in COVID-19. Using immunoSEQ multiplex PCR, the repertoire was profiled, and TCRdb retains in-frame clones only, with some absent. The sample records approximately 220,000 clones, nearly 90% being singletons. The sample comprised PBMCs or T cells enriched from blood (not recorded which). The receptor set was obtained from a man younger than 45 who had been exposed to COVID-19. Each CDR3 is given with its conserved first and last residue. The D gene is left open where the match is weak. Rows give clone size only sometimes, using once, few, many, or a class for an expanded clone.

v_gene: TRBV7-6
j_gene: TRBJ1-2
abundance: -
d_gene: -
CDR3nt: TGTGCCAGCAGCTCCTCCTGGACACGCACTAACTATGGCTACACCTTC
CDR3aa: CASSSSWTRTNYGYTF

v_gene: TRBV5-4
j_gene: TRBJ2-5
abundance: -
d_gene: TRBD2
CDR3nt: TGTGCCAGCAGCTTGGTGACGCTAGCGGGGACATCGTACCAAGAGACCCAGTACTTC
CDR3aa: CASSLVTLAGTSYQETQYF

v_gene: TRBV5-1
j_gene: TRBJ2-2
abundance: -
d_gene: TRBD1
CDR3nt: TGCGCCAGCAGCAAAACGCCTGAGACAGGGGAAACCGGGGAGCTGTTTTTT
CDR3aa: CASSKTPETGETGELFF

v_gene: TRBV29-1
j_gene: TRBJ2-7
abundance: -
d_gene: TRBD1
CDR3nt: TGCAGCGTTGAAATTCGGCGTTTTCGAGGGGGCCAGTACTACGAGCAGTACTTC
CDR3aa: CSVEIRRFRGGQYYEQYF

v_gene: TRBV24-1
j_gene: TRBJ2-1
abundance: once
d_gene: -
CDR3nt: TGTGCCACCAGTGACAGTGTGGGACCTTGGCGGGACAGCAATGAGCAGTTCTTC
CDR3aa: CATSDSVGPWRDSNEQFF

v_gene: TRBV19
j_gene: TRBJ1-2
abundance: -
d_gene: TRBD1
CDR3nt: TGTGCCAGTAGTATGGGACAGCGTTACCGCTACACCTTC
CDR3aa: CASSMGQRYRYTF

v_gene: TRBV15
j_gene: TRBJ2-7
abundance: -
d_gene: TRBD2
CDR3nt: TGTGCCACCAGCAGAGAGGGGACTAGCCGCGAGCAGTACTTC
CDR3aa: CATSREGTSREQYF

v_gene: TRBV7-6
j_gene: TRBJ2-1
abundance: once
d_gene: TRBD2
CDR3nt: TGTGCCAGCAGCCCCCCACTGACACCGGGACTAGCGAGGGGTGAGCAGTTCTTC
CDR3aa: CASSPPLTPGLARGEQFF

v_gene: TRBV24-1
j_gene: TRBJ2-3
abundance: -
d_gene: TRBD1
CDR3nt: TGTGCCACCAGTGAGGGACAGGGGCCAACAGATACGCAGTATTTT
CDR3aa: CATSEGQGPTDTQYF

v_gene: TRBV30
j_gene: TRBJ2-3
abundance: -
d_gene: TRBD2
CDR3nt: TGTGCCTGGGACCTAGCGGGGGGCACAGATACGCAGTATTTT
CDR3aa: CAWDLAGGTDTQYF

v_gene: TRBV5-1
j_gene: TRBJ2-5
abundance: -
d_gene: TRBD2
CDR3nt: TGCGCCAGCAGCTTCAAGACTAGCGGGGATATGGAGACCCAGTACTTC
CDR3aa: CASSFKTSGDMETQYF

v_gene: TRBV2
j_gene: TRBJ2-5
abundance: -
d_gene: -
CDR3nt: TGTGCCAGCAGTTCCCTCTCGGGGGGCGGGGAGACCCAGTACTTC
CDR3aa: CASSSLSGGGETQYF

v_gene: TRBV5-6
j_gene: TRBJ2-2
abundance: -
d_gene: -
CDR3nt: TGTGCCAGCAGCTCACCCCGACTGAGGAACACCGGGGAGCTGTTTTTT
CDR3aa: CASSSPRLRNTGELFF

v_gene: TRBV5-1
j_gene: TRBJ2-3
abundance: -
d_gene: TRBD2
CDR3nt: TGCGCCAGCAGCTTGGGTTGGAGGCGGGGGACAGATACGCAGTATTTT
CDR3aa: CASSLGWRRGTDTQYF

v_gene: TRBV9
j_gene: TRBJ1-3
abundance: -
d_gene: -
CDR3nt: TGTGCCAGCAGCGCAGGGGCCCCCTACTCTGGAAACACCATATATTTT
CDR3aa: CASSAGAPYSGNTIYF

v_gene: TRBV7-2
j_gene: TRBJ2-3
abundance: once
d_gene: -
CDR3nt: TGTGCCAGCACCCGACCTCCGGGGTCTCACAATTCAGATACGCAGTATTTT
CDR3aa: CASTRPPGSHNSDTQYF

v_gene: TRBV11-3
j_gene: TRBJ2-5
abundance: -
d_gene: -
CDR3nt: TGTGCCAGCAGCTTAGGGGGGGTACTAGCTGAGACCCAGTACTTC
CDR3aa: CASSLGGVLAETQYF

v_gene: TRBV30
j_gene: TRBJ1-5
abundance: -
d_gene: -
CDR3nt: TGTGCCTGGAGGACCCTTGGCGGGCCCCAGCATTTT
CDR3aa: CAWRTLGGPQHF

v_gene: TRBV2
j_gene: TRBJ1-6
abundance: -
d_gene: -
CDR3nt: TGTGCCAGCAGGGGGACACCGCATAATTCACCCCTCCACTTT
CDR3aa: CASRGTPHNSPLHF

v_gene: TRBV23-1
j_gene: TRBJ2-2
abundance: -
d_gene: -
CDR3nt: TGCGCCAGCAGTCAATGTCGTCACGGCGGGGAGCTGTTTTTT
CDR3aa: CASSQCRHGGELFF

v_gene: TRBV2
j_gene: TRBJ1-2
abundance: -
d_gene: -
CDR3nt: TGTGCCAGCATCGGTAGCGCCAGCCAGGATGGCTACACCTTC
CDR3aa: CASIGSASQDGYTF

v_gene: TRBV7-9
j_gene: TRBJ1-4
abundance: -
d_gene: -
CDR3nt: TGTGCCAGCAGCCCCCGCCGGGTAGGGCGGGATGAAAAACTGTTTTTT
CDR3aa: CASSPRRVGRDEKLFF

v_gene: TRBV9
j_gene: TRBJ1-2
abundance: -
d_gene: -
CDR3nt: TGTGCCAGCGGGGGAGGGCATGGCTACACCTTC
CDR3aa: CASGGGHGYTF

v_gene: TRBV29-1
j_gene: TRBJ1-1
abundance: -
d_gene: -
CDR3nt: TGCAGCGTTGAAAGACGGGACACTGAAGCTTTCTTT
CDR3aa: CSVERRDTEAFF

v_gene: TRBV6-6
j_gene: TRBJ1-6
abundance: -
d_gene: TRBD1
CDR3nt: TGTGCCAGCAGTAACCCGGGACAGGGAGGATCACCCCTCCACTTT
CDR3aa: CASSNPGQGGSPLHF

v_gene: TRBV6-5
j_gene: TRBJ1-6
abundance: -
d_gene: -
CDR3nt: TGTGCCAGCACAGTCGTCTATAATTCACCCCTCCACTTT
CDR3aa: CASTVVYNSPLHF

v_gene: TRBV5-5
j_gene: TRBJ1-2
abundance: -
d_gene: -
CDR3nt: TGTGCCAGCAGCTTGGATTGGGGCGCCAATGGAGGCTACACCTTC
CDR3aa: CASSLDWGANGGYTF

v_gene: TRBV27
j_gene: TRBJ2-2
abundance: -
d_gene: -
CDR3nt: TGTGCCAACTTGGCAGGGGGAGGTACCGGGGAGCTGTTTTTT
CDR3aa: CANLAGGGTGELFF

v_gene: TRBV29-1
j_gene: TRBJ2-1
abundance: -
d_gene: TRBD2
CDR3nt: TGCAGCGCCCTTACTAGCGGGGGGGTTGAGCAGTTCTTC
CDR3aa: CSALTSGGVEQFF

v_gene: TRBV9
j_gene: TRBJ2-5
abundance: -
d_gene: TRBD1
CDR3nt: TGTGCCAGCGGAAAAGGAAGACAGGGTGGAGAGACCCAGTACTTC
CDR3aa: CASGKGRQGGETQYF

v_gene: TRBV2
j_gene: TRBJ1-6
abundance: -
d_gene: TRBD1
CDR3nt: TGTGCCAGCAGGGTGACAGGGAGCTCCTATAATTCACCCCTCCACTTT
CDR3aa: CASRVTGSSYNSPLHF

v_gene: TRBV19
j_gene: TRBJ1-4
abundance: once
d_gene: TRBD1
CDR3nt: TGTGCCAGTAGTATCCGGGACAGAGCTAATGAAAAACTGTTTTTT
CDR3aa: CASSIRDRANEKLFF

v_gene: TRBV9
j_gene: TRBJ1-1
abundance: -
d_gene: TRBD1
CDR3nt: TGTGCCAGCAGCGCCGACAGGGTGAACACTGAAGCTTTCTTT
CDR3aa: CASSADRVNTEAFF

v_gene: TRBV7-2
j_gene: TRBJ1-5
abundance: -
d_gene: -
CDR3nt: TGTGCCAGCAGCTTCAGGAATCAGCCCCAGCATTTT
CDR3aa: CASSFRNQPQHF

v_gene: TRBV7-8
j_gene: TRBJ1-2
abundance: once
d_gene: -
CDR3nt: TGTGCCAGCAGCTGGAGTGGGGGCTCAGGGTCGGGAGGCTACACCTTC
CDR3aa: CASSWSGGSGSGGYTF

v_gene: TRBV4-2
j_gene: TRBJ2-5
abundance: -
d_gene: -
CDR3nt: TGTGCCAGCAGCCGAGTCATTGGAGAGACCCAGTACTTC
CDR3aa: CASSRVIGETQYF

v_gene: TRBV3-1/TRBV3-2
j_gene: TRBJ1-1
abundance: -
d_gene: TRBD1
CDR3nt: TGTGCCAGCAGTTTGCCGGGACAGGGTCTCGAAGCTTTCTTT
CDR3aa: CASSLPGQGLEAFF

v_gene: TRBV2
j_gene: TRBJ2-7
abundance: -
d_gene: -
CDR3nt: TGTGCCAGCAGTCCCGGGATCGCGACCTACGAGCAGTACTTC
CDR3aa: CASSPGIATYEQYF

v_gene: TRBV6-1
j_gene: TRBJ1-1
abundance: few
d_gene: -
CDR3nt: TGTGCCAGCAGTGAATTGACAAGCACTGAAGCTTTCTTT
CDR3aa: CASSELTSTEAFF

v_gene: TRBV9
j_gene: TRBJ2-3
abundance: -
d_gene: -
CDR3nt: TGTGCCAGCAGCGTATTGGACACCTACACAGATACGCAGTATTTT
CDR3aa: CASSVLDTYTDTQYF

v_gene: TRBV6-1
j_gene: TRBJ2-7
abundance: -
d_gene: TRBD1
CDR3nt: TGTGCCAGCAGTGAGGACAGGCGGGAGTACTTC
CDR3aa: CASSEDRREYF